Below, 27 T cell receptor beta chains from the same sample are listed, as sequenced in a study of blood T cell repertoires in COVID-19. The repertoire was sequenced with immunoSEQ multiplex PCR; TCRdb's copy has only in-frame clones and lacks some. This table holds over 200,000 clones, approximately 86% found once. Sequencing used peripheral blood. The receptors come from a woman in her twenties or thirties who had recovered from COVID-19.

The V gene is TRBV2, the J gene TRBJ1-2; 8 bases match TRBD1. V lost 8 bases and J lost 7; bases outside the gene matches: 12. This CDR3 is built from 14 residues. Germline V gene sequence: CDR1 SNHLY, CDR2 FYNNEI. CDR3 residues: CASESGGVQAGYTF. CDR3 in DNA: TGTGCCAGCGAGTCAGGGGGCGTTCAGGCTGGCTACACCTTC.

The rearrangement joins TRBV5-4 to TRBJ2-5; D remains ambiguous. The germline V gene encodes CDR1 SGHNT and CDR2 YYREEE (reference sequence). CDR3 length equals 14 residues. The V end lost 0 bases, the J end lost 4 bases, and 10 bases lay between the germline ends. CDR3 nucleotide sequence: TGTGCCAGCAGCTTGGACTCTACTGGAGAGACCCAGTACTTC. Translated: CASSLDSTGETQYF.

The CDR3 coding sequence is TGTGCCAGCAGCTTACGTCGTAGCGGGAGCACAGATACGCAGTATTTT. This translates into CASSLRRSGSTDTQYF. The chain employs TRBV7-8 and TRBJ2-3; 7 nucleotides align to TRBD2. The CDR3 is 16 amino acids. The germline gives CDR1 SGHVS, CDR2 FQNEAQ. Germline trimming cut 2 bases from V and 0 bases from J; bases unmatched to any gene: 5. The full variable domain, with the rest looked up from reference TRBV7-8 and TRBJ2-3, is GAGVSQSPRYKVAKRGQDVALRCDPISGHVSLFWYQQALGQGPEFLTYFQNEAQLDKSGLPSDRFFAERPEGSVSTLKIQRTQQEDSAVYLCASSLRRSGSTDTQYFGPGTRLTVL.

This clone was recorded only once. The chain combines TRBV7-8 with TRBJ2-1; TRBD2 agrees at 8 bases. With 5 bases clipped from V and 5 bases from J, the junction kept 5 bases outside the gene matches. CDR3 length: 14 amino acids. Germline V gene sequence: CDR1 SGHVS, CDR2 FQNEAQ. CDR3 nucleotides: TGTGCCAGCAGCCCGGGGGGGTTCGACAATGAGCAGTTCTTC. Amino acid sequence: CASSPGGFDNEQFF.

The chain combines TRBV2 with TRBJ2-7; perhaps TRBD1 as D (6 bases). This CDR3 is 15 amino acids long. CDR1 is SNHLY and CDR2 is FYNNEI in the germline V gene. The ends were cut back, 1 base at V and 6 bases at J, with 16 bases in the middle. The DNA of the CDR3 is TGTGCCAGCAGTGAAGAGGGGGTCCCCCCCATCGAGCAGTACTTC. It translates to CASSEEGVPPIEQYF.

The V gene is TRBV5-1, the J gene TRBJ1-1; perhaps TRBD1 as D (5 bases). Per germline, CDR1 SGHRS and CDR2 YFSETQ. V was trimmed by 0 bases and J by 5 bases, leaving 11 bases between them. CDR3 length: 14 amino acids. The CDR3 region is CASSLEGSGTEAFF. CDR3 coding DNA: TGCGCCAGCAGCTTGGAGGGGTCCGGGACTGAAGCTTTCTTT. The full variable domain, with the rest looked up from reference TRBV5-1 and TRBJ1-1, is KAGVTQTPRYLIKTRGQQVTLSCSPISGHRSVSWYQQTPGQGLQFLFEYFSETQRNKGNFPGRFSGRQFSNSRSEMNVSTLELGDSALYLCASSLEGSGTEAFFGQGTRLTVV.

The chain employs TRBV5-1 and TRBJ2-2, with a weak D call TRBD2 (6 bases). Trimming left V 4 bases short and J 5 bases short, with 18 bases between. This CDR3 spans 16 amino acids. Germline V CDR1 and CDR2: SGHRS, YFSETQ. The DNA for the CDR3 is TGCGCCAGCAGCACGGGGCAGGGAGGTCTAACCGGGGAGCTGTTTTTT. It is translated as CASSTGQGGLTGELFF.

The J gene is TRBJ1-1, the V gene TRBV19; 7 bases map to TRBD1. J gave up 0 bases and V 4 bases, and 11 bases lay outside the gene matches. Germline loops: CDR1 LNHDA, CDR2 SQIVND (reference sequence). CDR3 length: 17 amino acids. The CDR3 loop is CASSSSKTGSMNTEAFF. The DNA of the CDR3 is TGTGCCAGTAGTAGCTCTAAGACAGGGTCGATGAACACTGAAGCTTTCTTT.

The chain recombines TRBV5-1 with TRBJ2-5, with a weak D call TRBD2 (6 bases). V was shortened by 1 base and J by 0 bases, with 10 bases between the two germline ends. Germline V gene lookup returns CDR1 SGHRS and CDR2 YFSETQ. This CDR3 has 15 residues. The CDR3 spells CASSLWAGHQETQYF. The CDR3 DNA sequence: TGCGCCAGCAGCTTGTGGGCGGGGCACCAAGAGACCCAGTACTTC.

This chain links TRBV14 with TRBJ2-7, with D possibly TRBD1 on 6 matching bases. V was shortened by 1 base and J by 1 base, with 11 bases between the two germline ends. The CDR3 extends over 15 amino acids. The V gene's germline CDR1 is SGHDN and CDR2 FVKESK. CDR3 bases: TGTGCCAGCAGCCAAGGACAGGCGCCGTCCTACGAGCAGTACTTC. This translates into CASSQGQAPSYEQYF.

CDR3 nucleotide sequence: TGTGCCTGGAGTGGGACCCCACAGGCGACTTCCTATGGCTACACCTTC. Protein: CAWSGTPQATSYGYTF. The chain joins TRBV30 to TRBJ1-2; D might be TRBD1 (5 bases). This CDR3 spans 16 amino acids. Looked up from germline, CDR1 is GTSNPN and CDR2 is SVGIG (reference sequence). Trimming removed 1 base at V and 4 bases at J, with 19 bases between.

The V gene is TRBV2, the J gene TRBJ2-1; 10 bases line up with TRBD1. Germline trimming cut 8 bases from V and 7 bases from J; bases unmatched to any gene: 8. The CDR3 contains 14 residues. In germline, CDR1 is SNHLY, CDR2 FYNNEI. DNA of the CDR3: TGTGCCAGCTTTCGGGACAGGGGTGGTAATGAGCAGTTCTTC. Translation gives CASFRDRGGNEQFF.

The rearrangement links TRBV3-1 (or the pseudogene TRBV3-2) to TRBJ2-5; TRBD2 agrees at 7 bases. Trimming removed 8 bases from V and 3 bases from J; junction bases left unmatched: 3. CDR1 LGHDT and CDR2 YNNKEL come from the germline V gene (reference sequence). The CDR3 runs to 12 residues. In DNA, the CDR3 is TGTGCCAGCGCCGCGGGAGAAGAGACCCAGTACTTC. As protein: CASAAGEETQYF.

This chain links TRBV19 with TRBJ2-5; 7 positions agree with TRBD2. V gave up 5 bases and J gave up 3 bases; unmatched junction bases: 9. Germline V CDR1 and CDR2: LNHDA, SQIVND (reference sequence). The CDR3 contains 15 residues. The CDR3 DNA sequence: TGTGCCAGTAGTGCCTCGCGGGGGTCCAAAGAGACCCAGTACTTC. This codes for CASSASRGSKETQYF.

The table lists this clone with a count of one. The CDR3 DNA reads as TGTGCCAGCAGCCCCTCTTACAGGGGTACGCAGTATTTT. This gives the protein CASSPSYRGTQYF. The rearrangement uses TRBV5-6 and TRBJ2-3; 7 positions match TRBD1. Germline CDR1 and CDR2: SGHDT and YYEEEE. CDR3 length: 13 residues. Losses at the gene ends were 4 bases for V and 8 bases for J; bases not matched to a gene: 7.

The chain combines TRBV12-3 or TRBV12-4 with TRBJ1-2; D is perhaps TRBD1 (5 bases). The CDR3 totals 13 residues. Trimming took off 5 bases at V and 4 bases at J, with 11 bases between the two ends. The CDR3 coding sequence is TGTGCCAGCAGTAGTACTGGGGCCTATGGCTACACCTTC. Protein: CASSSTGAYGYTF.

The V call is TRBV3-1 (or the pseudogene TRBV3-2), the J call TRBJ2-3; tentative D call: TRBD1 (7 bases). The CDR3 consists of 13 residues. Germline V gene data show CDR1 as LGHDT and CDR2 as YNNKEL (reference sequence). The V gene lost 4 bases and the J gene lost 5 bases, with 10 bases spanning the gap. The CDR3 region is CASSRRGVDTQYF. In DNA form, the CDR3 reads TGTGCCAGCAGCCGCAGGGGGGTAGATACGCAGTATTTT.

This clone was seen only once. The chain couples TRBV5-4 to TRBJ1-2; a weak D match, TRBD1 (6 bases). The CDR3 has 16 amino acids. Germline V gives CDR1 SGHNT, CDR2 YYREEE (reference sequence). The V end lost 0 bases, the J end lost 0 bases, and 12 bases lay between the germline ends. The CDR3, as DNA: TGTGCCAGCAGCTTGGCGGGGGGCCCCCCTAACTATGGCTACACCTTC. Amino acid sequence: CASSLAGGPPNYGYTF.

The chain employs TRBV3-1 (or the pseudogene TRBV3-2) and TRBJ2-3; 9 bases are shared with TRBD1. There are 15 residues in the CDR3. V was clipped by 7 bases and J by 6 bases; unmatched bases: 11. Germline CDR1 LGHDT, CDR2 YNNKEL (reference sequence). CDR3 in amino acids: CASTQSGTGSDTQYF. The CDR3, as DNA: TGTGCCAGCACCCAGTCCGGGACAGGGAGCGATACGCAGTATTTT.

The V call is TRBV27, the J call TRBJ1-6; 7 bases fit TRBD1. This CDR3 is built from 16 residues. Trimming cost V 5 bases and J 0 bases; bases outside gene matches: 4. Germline V gene sequence: CDR1 MNHEY, CDR2 SMNVEV (reference sequence). The CDR3 nucleotides read TGTGCCAGCAGTCCCCGGACAGGCTCCTATAATTCACCCCTCCACTTT. It specifies CASSPRTGSYNSPLHF.

This clone appeared a few times. This chain connects TRBV7-2 to TRBJ2-3, with 9 positions matching TRBD2. Per the germline V gene, CDR1 is SGHTA and CDR2 is FQGNSA. The CDR3 runs to 16 residues. V gave up 1 base and J gave up 5 bases; unmatched junction bases: 7. CDR3 in DNA: TGTGCCAGCAGCTTAGTGGGCGGGGGGGAAATAGATACGCAGTATTTT. It yields the protein CASSLVGGGEIDTQYF. The full variable domain, its missing parts supplied by reference TRBV7-2 and TRBJ2-3, is GAGVSQSPSNKVTEKGKDVELRCDPISGHTALYWYRQSLGQGLEFLIYFQGNSAPDKSGLPSDRFSAERTGGSVSTLTIQRTQQEDSAVYLCASSLVGGGEIDTQYFGPGTRLTVL.

The chain combines TRBV6-5 with TRBJ1-1; 7 positions agree with TRBD1. J lost 7 bases, V lost 11 bases, and 16 bases had no gene match. The CDR3 length is 14 residues. The germline V gene has CDR1 MNHEY and CDR2 SVGAGI. The CDR3 is CASQVRGEKGEAFF. As DNA, the CDR3 is TGTGCCTCGCAGGTCAGGGGGGAGAAGGGTGAAGCTTTCTTT.

The CDR3 region is CASSGTSGGLHTGELFF. CDR3 DNA: TGTGCCAGCAGTGGGACTAGCGGGGGGTTACACACCGGGGAGCTGTTTTTT. The V call is TRBV2, the J call TRBJ2-2; TRBD2 agrees at 14 bases. Per the germline V gene, CDR1 is SNHLY and CDR2 is FYNNEI. The CDR3 has 17 residues. Trimming cost V 4 bases and J 3 bases; bases outside gene matches: 4.

The chain employs TRBV5-1 and TRBJ1-6; the match to TRBD1 covers 9 bases. V lost 4 bases, J lost 8 bases, and 7 bases stayed unmatched. Germline CDR1 is SGHRS and CDR2 is YFSETQ. This CDR3 spans 15 amino acids. The CDR3, as DNA: TGCGCCAGCAGCAAGGGACAGGGAGATGATTCACCCCTCCACTTT. Its translation: CASSKGQGDDSPLHF.

The gene calls are TRBV7-2 and TRBJ2-5, with D perhaps matching TRBD2 (7 bases). Looked up from germline, CDR1 is SGHTA and CDR2 is FQGNSA. Trimming removed 2 bases at V and 1 base at J, with 11 bases between. The CDR3 spans 15 residues. The CDR3 protein is CASSLWGGPQETQYF. The CDR3, as DNA: TGTGCCAGCAGCTTATGGGGGGGCCCCCAAGAGACCCAGTACTTC.

The chain carries TRBV5-1 and TRBJ2-1; D gene uncertain. The CDR3 sequence is 16 residues long. V dropped 0 bases and J dropped 0 bases, with 10 bases sitting between them. CDR1 is SGHRS, CDR2 YFSETQ, per germline. The DNA for the CDR3 is TGCGCCAGCAGCTTGGCCGGCGGCCTCTCCTACAATGAGCAGTTCTTC. Its protein product is CASSLAGGLSYNEQFF. Supplemented by reference TRBV5-1 and TRBJ2-1, the full variable domain reads KAGVTQTPRYLIKTRGQQVTLSCSPISGHRSVSWYQQTPGQGLQFLFEYFSETQRNKGNFPGRFSGRQFSNSRSEMNVSTLELGDSALYLCASSLAGGLSYNEQFFGPGTRLTVL.

This clone was seen more than once but under ten times. This chain links TRBV7-3 with TRBJ2-2; no definite D call. The CDR3 loop spans 14 amino acids. CDR1 and CDR2 from the germline V gene are SGHTA and FQGTGA. The V and J ends lost 5 bases and 1 base respectively, with 8 bases between them. In DNA form, the CDR3 reads TGTGCCAGCAGCAACCACAGGAACACCGGGGAGCTGTTTTTT. Protein product: CASSNHRNTGELFF.